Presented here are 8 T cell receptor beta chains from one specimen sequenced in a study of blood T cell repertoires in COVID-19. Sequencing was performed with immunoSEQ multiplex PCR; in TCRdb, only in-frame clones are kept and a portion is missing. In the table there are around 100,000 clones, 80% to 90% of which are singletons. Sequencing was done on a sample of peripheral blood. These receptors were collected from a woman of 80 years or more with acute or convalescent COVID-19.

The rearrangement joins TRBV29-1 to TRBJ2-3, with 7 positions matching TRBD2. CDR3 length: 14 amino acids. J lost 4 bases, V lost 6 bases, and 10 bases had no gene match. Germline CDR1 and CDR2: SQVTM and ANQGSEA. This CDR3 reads CSVRRGWMADTQYF. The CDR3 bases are TGCAGCGTCCGGCGGGGGTGGATGGCAGATACGCAGTATTTT.

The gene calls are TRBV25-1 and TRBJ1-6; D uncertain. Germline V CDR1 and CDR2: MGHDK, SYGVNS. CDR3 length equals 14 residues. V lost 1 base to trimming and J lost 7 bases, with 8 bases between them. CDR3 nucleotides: TGTGCCAGCAGTGAATTTAACGGGAATTCACCCCTCCACTTT. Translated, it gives CASSEFNGNSPLHF.

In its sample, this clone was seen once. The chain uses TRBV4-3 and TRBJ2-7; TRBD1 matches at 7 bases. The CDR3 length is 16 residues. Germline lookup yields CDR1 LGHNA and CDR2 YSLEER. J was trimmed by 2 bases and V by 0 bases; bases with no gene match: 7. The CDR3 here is CASSQDRDSQTYEQYF. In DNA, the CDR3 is TGCGCCAGCAGCCAAGATCGGGACAGTCAAACCTACGAGCAGTACTTC.

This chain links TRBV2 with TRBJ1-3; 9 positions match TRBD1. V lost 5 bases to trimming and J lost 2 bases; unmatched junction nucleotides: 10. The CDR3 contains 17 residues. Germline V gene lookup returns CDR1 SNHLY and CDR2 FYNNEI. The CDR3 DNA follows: TGTGCCAGCAGTCGATCCCCGGGACAGGGCCCTGGAAACACCATATATTTT. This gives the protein CASSRSPGQGPGNTIYF.

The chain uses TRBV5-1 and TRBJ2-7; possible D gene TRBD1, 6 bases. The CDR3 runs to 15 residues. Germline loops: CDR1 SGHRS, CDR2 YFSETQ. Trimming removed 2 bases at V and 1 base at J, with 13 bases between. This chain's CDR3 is CASSLTGTPSYEQYF. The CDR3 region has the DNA TGCGCCAGCAGCTTAACAGGGACCCCTTCCTACGAGCAGTACTTC.

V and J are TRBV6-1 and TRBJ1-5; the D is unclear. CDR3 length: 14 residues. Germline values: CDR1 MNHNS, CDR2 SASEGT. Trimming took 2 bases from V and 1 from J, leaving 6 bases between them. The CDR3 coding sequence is TGTGCCAGCAGTGAACAACAGAGCAATCAGCCCCAGCATTTT. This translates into CASSEQQSNQPQHF.

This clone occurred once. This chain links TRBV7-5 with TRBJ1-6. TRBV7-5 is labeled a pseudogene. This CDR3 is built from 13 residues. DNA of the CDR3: TGTGTCAGAAGCTCGGGCTATAATTCACCCCTCCACTTT. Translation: CVRSSGYNSPLHF.

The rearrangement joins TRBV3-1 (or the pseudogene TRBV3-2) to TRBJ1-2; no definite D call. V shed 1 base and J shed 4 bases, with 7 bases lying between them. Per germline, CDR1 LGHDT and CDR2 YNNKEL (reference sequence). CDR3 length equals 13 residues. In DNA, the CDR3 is TGTGCCAGCAGCCAAGCCCAGGTCTATGGCTACACCTTC. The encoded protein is CASSQAQVYGYTF.